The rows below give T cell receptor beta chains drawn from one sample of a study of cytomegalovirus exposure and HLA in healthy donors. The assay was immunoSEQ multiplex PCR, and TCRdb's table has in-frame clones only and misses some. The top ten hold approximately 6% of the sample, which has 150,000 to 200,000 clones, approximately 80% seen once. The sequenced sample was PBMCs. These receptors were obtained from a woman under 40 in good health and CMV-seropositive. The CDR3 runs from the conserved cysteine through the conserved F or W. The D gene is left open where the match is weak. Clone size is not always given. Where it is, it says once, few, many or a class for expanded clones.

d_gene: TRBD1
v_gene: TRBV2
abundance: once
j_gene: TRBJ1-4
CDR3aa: CASWRGTGGLGNEKLFF
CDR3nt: TGTGCCAGCTGGAGGGGGACAGGGGGCCTGGGGAATGAAAAACTGTTTTTT

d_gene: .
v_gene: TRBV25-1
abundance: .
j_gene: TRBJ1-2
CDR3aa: CASSHLPQADGYTF
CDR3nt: TGTGCCAGCAGCCACCTGCCACAGGCAGATGGCTACACCTTC

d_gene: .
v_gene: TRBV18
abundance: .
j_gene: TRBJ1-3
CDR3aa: CASSVGHDQGNTIYF
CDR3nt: TGTGCCAGCTCAGTCGGACATGATCAAGGAAACACCATATATTTT

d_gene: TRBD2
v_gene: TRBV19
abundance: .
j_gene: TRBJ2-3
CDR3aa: CASSGAAGVTDTQYF
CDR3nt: TGTGCCAGTAGTGGTGCAGCGGGAGTGACAGATACGCAGTATTTT

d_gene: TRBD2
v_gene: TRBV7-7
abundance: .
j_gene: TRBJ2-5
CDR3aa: CASSLGSGGSETQYF
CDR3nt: TGTGCTAGCAGCTTAGGGAGCGGGGGGAGTGAGACCCAGTACTTC

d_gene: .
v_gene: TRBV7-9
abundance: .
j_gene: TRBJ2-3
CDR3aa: CASSLQGDTQYF
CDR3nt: TGTGCCAGCAGCCTCCAGGGGGATACGCAGTATTTT

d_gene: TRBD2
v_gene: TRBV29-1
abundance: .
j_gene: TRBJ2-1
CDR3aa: CSVEVPAGGLGEQFF
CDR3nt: TGCAGCGTTGAAGTACCAGCGGGGGGGCTTGGGGAGCAGTTCTTC

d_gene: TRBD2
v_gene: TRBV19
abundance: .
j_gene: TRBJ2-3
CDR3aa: CASSNPGGPADTQYF
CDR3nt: TGTGCCAGTAGTAACCCGGGGGGGCCTGCAGATACGCAGTATTTT

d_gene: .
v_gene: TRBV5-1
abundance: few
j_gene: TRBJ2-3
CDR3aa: CASSLDSLATDTQYF
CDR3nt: TGCGCCAGCAGCCTCGACAGCCTGGCTACAGATACGCAGTATTTT

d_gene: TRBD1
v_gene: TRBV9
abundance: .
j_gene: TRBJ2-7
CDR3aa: CASNPGTGYNEQYF
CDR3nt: TGTGCCAGCAACCCCGGGACAGGGTACAACGAGCAGTACTTC

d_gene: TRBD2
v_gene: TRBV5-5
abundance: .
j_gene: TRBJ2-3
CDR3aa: CASSFRASGGPRQYF
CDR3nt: TGTGCCAGCAGCTTTAGGGCTAGCGGGGGGCCTCGGCAGTATTTT

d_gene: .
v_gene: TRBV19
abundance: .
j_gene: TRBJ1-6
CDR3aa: CASTTTRTARSPLHF
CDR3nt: TGTGCCAGCACGACGACCCGGACAGCTCGTTCACCCCTCCACTTT

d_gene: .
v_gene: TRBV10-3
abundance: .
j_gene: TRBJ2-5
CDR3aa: CAISDSAGGAWETQYF
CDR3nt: TGTGCCATCAGTGACTCCGCCGGCGGGGCGTGGGAGACCCAGTACTTC

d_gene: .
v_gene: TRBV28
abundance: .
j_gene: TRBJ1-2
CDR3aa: CASSLQGVYGYTF
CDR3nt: TGTGCCAGCAGTTTACAAGGGGTCTATGGCTACACCTTC

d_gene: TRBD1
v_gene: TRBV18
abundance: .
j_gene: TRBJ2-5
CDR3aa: CASSPRQGNLETQYF
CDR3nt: TGTGCCAGCTCACCAAGACAGGGGAATTTGGAGACCCAGTACTTC

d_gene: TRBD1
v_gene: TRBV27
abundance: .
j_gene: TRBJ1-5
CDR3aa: CASSLGTGYQPQHF
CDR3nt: TGTGCCAGCAGTTTAGGGACAGGGTATCAGCCCCAGCATTTT

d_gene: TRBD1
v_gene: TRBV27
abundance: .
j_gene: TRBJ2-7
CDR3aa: CASSPTGGWYEQYF
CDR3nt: TGTGCCAGCAGCCCCACAGGGGGGTGGTACGAGCAGTACTTC

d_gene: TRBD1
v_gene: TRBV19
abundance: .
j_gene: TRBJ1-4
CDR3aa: CASRDRGTNEKLFF
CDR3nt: TGTGCCAGTAGAGACAGGGGTACTAATGAAAAACTGTTTTTT

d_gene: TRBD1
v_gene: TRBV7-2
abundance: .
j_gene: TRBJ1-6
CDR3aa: CASSLITGALNSPLHF
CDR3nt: TGTGCCAGCAGCCTAATTACAGGGGCCCTAAATTCACCCCTCCACTTT

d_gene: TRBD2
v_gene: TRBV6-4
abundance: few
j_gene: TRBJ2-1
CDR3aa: CASSAGTSGYNEQFF
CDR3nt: TGTGCCAGCAGCGCCGGGACTAGCGGGTACAATGAGCAGTTCTTC

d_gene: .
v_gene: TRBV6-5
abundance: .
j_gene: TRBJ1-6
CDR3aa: CASSYYGYNSPLHF
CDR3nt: TGTGCCAGCAGTTATTACGGGTATAATTCACCCCTCCACTTT

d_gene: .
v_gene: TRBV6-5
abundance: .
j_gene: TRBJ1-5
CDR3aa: CASSYSQGYQPQHF
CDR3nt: TGTGCCAGCAGTTACTCGCAGGGTTACCAGCCCCAGCATTTT

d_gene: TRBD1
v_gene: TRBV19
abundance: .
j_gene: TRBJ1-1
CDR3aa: CASSISTRQGNTEAFF
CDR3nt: TGCGCCAGTAGTATCTCTACGAGACAGGGTAACACTGAAGCTTTCTTT

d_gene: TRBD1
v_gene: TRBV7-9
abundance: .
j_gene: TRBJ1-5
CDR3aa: CASSSGRDRGQPQHF
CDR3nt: TGTGCCAGCAGCTCCGGCCGGGACAGGGGCCAGCCCCAGCATTTT

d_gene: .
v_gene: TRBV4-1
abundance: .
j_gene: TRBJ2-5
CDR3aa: CASSQEWTGAQETQYF
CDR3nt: TGCGCCAGCAGCCAAGAATGGACGGGAGCGCAAGAGACCCAGTACTTC